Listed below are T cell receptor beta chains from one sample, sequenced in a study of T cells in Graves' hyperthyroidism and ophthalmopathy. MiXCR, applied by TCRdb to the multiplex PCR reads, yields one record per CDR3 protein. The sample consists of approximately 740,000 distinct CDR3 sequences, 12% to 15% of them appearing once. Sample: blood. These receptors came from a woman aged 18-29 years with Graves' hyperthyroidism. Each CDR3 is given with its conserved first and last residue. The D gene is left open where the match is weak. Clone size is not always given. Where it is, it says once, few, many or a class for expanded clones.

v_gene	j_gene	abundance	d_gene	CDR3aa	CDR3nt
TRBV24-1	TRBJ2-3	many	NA	CATSDPGYGTDTQYF	TGTGCCACCAGTGATCCGGGCTATGGCACAGATACGCAGTATTTT
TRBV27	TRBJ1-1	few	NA	CASRGHRAYEAFF	TGTGCCAGCAGGGGGCACCGGGCCTATGAAGCTTTCTTT
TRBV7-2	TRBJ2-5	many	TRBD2	CASSFSGRRTETQYF	TGTGCCAGCAGTTTTAGCGGGAGAAGGACAGAGACCCAGTACTTC
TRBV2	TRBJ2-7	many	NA	CASMEGRGGGYEQYF	TGTGCCAGCATGGAGGGAAGGGGAGGCGGCTACGAGCAGTACTTC
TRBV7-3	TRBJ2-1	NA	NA	CASSLSPENNYNNEQFF	TGTGCCAGCAGCTTATCTCCCGAGAATAACTACAACAATGAGCAGTTCTTC
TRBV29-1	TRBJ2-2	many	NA	CSAREDTGELFF	TGCAGCGCAAGAGAGGACACCGGGGAGCTGTTTTTT
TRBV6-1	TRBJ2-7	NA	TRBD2	CASGRLTSGNSYEQYF	TGTGCCAGCGGAAGACTGACTAGCGGGAACTCCTACGAGCAGTACTTC
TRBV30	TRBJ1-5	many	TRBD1	CAWSPRPGTGYQPQHF	TGTGCCTGGAGTCCACGCCCCGGGACAGGATACCAGCCCCAGCATTTT
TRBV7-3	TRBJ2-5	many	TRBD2	CASSSGLAGARETQYF	TGTGCCAGCAGCTCGGGACTAGCGGGAGCGCGAGAGACCCAGTACTTC
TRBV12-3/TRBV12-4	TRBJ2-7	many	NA	CASSRLQGHEQYF	TGTGCCAGCAGCCGCCTCCAGGGCCACGAGCAGTACTTC
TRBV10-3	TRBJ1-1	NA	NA	CAISESELTEAFF	TGTGCCATCAGTGAGTCGGAACTGACTGAAGCTTTCTTT
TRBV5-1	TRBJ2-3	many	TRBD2	CASNNGGTDTQYF	TGCGCCAGCAACAACGGGGGGACAGATACGCAGTATTTT
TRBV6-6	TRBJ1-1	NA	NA	CASSYTNWDEAFF	TGTGCCAGCAGTTACACTAACTGGGATGAAGCTTTCTTT
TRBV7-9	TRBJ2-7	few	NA	CASSLRDGWEQYF	TGTGCCAGCAGCTTACGCGACGGGTGGGAGCAGTACTTC
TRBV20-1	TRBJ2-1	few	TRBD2	CSALTSGRAWNEQFF	TGCAGTGCCCTAACCAGCGGGAGGGCTTGGAATGAGCAGTTCTTC
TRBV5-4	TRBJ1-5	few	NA	CASSPGRGFGQPQHF	TGTGCCAGCAGCCCGGGTCGGGGCTTTGGTCAGCCCCAGCATTTT
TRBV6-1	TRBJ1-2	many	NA	CASSESGRTYGYTF	TGTGCCAGCAGTGAATCAGGGAGGACCTATGGCTACACCTTC
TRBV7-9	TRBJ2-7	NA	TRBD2	CASSSPSLAGPYEQYF	TGTGCCAGCAGCTCCCCGTCGCTAGCGGGACCCTACGAGCAGTACTTC